This T cell receptor (beta chain) was observed in a study of shared clonotypes between healthy human individuals. Assay: immunoSEQ multiplex PCR; the TCRdb copy retains only in-frame clones and omits some. This sample has about 470,000 clones, with 75% to 85% found just once. Germline V gene lookup returns CDR1 LNHDA and CDR2 SQIVND (reference sequence). This CDR3 region has 13 residues. The junction had 0 bases not matched to a gene; V was cut back by 5 bases and J by 0 bases. The chain employs TRBV19 and TRBJ2-5; 7 bases match TRBD2. This receptor was obtained from a woman between 35 and 50 years old in good health. Some clones in this sample may be carry-over from other donors' samples. Sequencing was carried out using PBMCs. CDR3 sequence (DNA): TGTGCCAGTAGTGGGGGGGACCAAGAGACCCAGTACTTC. Protein: CASSGGDQETQYF.